The subject of this entry is one TCR beta chain. The antigen is unknown. V lost 6 bases and J lost 3, with 18 bases in between. The V gene's germline CDR1 is SEHNR and CDR2 FQNEAQ (reference sequence). The CDR3 covers 15 residues. These data come from a study of T-cell memory formation after mild COVID-19. Whole-study context: TCR clusters largely stayed donor specific. Study-level points and caveats: CD4+ contracting clones were mainly CM and EM; CD8+ ones, EMRA. Later expanders leaned CD4+, whereas day 15 to 85 contracting clones were balanced CD4/CD8. Pre-infection memory already had some responding clones, implying cross-reactive memory joined.

From the 5' RACE reads, TCRdb called clonotypes with MiXCR, one entry per CDR3 protein. The sample contains under 200,000 distinct CDR3 sequences, 25% to 40% of which appear only once. The sequence derives from an adult woman who had mild COVID-19 (a few samples of this study predate the infection). Cell type and time point are not known. Sequenced input: PBMCs or a T cell subset sorted from them (not recorded which). The chain has TRBV7-9 and TRBJ2-7; the D is unclear. In DNA, the CDR3 is TGTGCCAGCAGTCATCCGGTGTATGAGGTCTACGAGCAGTACTTC. It translates to CASSHPVYEVYEQYF. Drawing the rest from reference TRBV7-9 and TRBJ2-7, the complete variable domain is DTGVSQNPRHKITKRGQNVTFRCDPISEHNRLYWYRQTLGQGPEFLTYFQNEAQLEKSRLLSDRFSAERPKGSFSTLEIQRTEQGDSAMYLCASSHPVYEVYEQYFGPGTRLTVT.